What follows is one T cell receptor beta chain and its context. Its antigen is as yet unknown. These data originate in a study of cytomegalovirus exposure and HLA in healthy donors. Study-wide findings and caveats: Prediction of most subjects' HLA-A and HLA-B alleles by TCR beta sequences was reportedly accurate. According to the study, 180 or so TCR beta chains were cytomegalovirus-associated. Later on, an analysis tied 15,000 to 20,000 TCR beta sequences to HLA alleles at 0.05 false discovery rate. A link between a missense DCLRE1C variant and TCR beta V- and J-gene trimming emerged from a later analysis.

Both 60 Vbeta primers and 13 Jbeta primers went into the PCR. Here immunoSEQ multiplex PCR was the method, and the copy in TCRdb shows in-frame clones only, minus some. The sample includes 95,000 to 150,000 clones, around 80% of them seen just once. V lost 5 bases and J lost 0; bases outside the gene matches: 5. Germline CDR1 and CDR2: MNHEY and SMNVEV (reference sequence). The CDR3 runs 15 residues. This chain uses TRBV27 with TRBJ2-7, with 9 nucleotides matching TRBD2. The sample was PBMCs. This receptor was taken from a woman between 45 and 60 years old in good health and CMV-seropositive. The CDR3 sequence is CASSSSGGRSYEQYF. The CDR3 bases are TGTGCCAGCAGTAGTAGCGGGGGCCGCTCCTACGAGCAGTACTTC.